This T cell receptor beta chain was found in a study of beta chain features in type 1 diabetes. Across the study: The samples had approximately 110 million sorted cells examined in all.

General observations from the study: A definitive answer on HLA type influencing TCRB rearrangement was not reached here. Shorter TCRB CDR3s, moderately but significantly so, were found in Type 1 diabetes patients in all four CD4+ subsets.

CDR3 length: 13 amino acids. Deletions cut 5 bases from V and 4 bases from J, with 9 bases between. Germline CDR1 and CDR2: SGHTA and FQGNSA. Averaging around 120 mL, one heparinised blood draw came from each individual donor. To note about this clone: Its matching antigen is unknown.

All of the isolated RNA was reverse transcribed, so expressed TCRB transcripts were sequenced. TCRdb's copy holds only in-frame clones and misses some; the assay was immunoSEQ multiplex PCR. The sample has around 500,000 clones; over 9.5% are singletons. The sequenced sample consisted of naive CD4+ T cells from blood. The J gene is TRBJ1-3, the V gene TRBV7-2; unclear D gene. This receptor was taken from a woman under 30 in good health. In DNA, the CDR3 is TGTGCCAGCAGCAGCGAACCCGGAAACACCATATATTTT. Translation: CASSSEPGNTIYF. Looking up the rest from reference TRBV7-2 and TRBJ1-3 gives the full variable domain: GAGVSQSPSNKVTEKGKDVELRCDPISGHTALYWYRQSLGQGLEFLIYFQGNSAPDKSGLPSDRFSAERTGGSVSTLTIQRTQQEDSAVYLCASSSEPGNTIYFGEGSWLTVV.